The rows below give T cell receptor beta chains drawn from one sample of a study of T cells after yellow fever vaccination. Each CDR3 protein is one row after TCRdb ran MiXCR on the 5' RACE reads. The repertoire includes some 170,000 distinct CDR3 sequences, roughly 8.8% of them detected once, and 35% to 40% sits in the top ten. Sequenced material: CD8+ T cells sorted from PBMCs, taken 45 days after the yellow fever booster vaccination. The receptors were gathered from a man aged 18 to 30 who received the YFV17D yellow fever vaccine. Each CDR3 is given with its conserved first and last residue. A D gene is named only where the DNA matches it firmly. Where a row states a size, it is once, few, many or the class of an expanded clone; other rows omit it.

D gene	J gene	V gene	clone size	CDR3 DNA	CDR3 protein
-	TRBJ1-2	TRBV4-3	few	TGCGCCAGCAGCCAAGTTGCTAGTATGAACTATGGCTACACCTTC	CASSQVASMNYGYTF
-	TRBJ2-3	TRBV4-3	few	TGCGCCAGCAGCCAAGATAAAGAGGCCCTACGCAGCACAGATACGCAGTATTTT	CASSQDKEALRSTDTQYF
TRBD1	TRBJ1-2	TRBV10-3	-	TGTGCCATCAGTGACCCGGGACAGTCAGCTAACTATGGCTACACCTTC	CAISDPGQSANYGYTF
-	TRBJ1-5	TRBV4-3	-	TGCGCCAGCAGCCAAGTGAGACACACTAATCAGCCCCAGCATTTT	CASSQVRHTNQPQHF
-	TRBJ1-4	TRBV9	-	TGTGCCAGCAGCTCTGAGGACAGAAATAATGAAAAACTGTTTTTT	CASSSEDRNNEKLFF
-	TRBJ1-2	TRBV5-6	few	TGTGCCAGCAGCTTAGGGACATCGGATGGCCACACCTTC	CASSLGTSDGHTF
TRBD1	TRBJ1-5	TRBV25-1	-	TGTGCCAGCAGTAATCCCAGGGGGCAGCCCCAGCATTTT	CASSNPRGQPQHF
TRBD1	TRBJ2-7	TRBV10-3	many	TGTGCCATCAGTGAGGCCGGGACAGGGACTGCCGAGCAGTACTTC	CAISEAGTGTAEQYF
TRBD2	TRBJ2-3	TRBV7-9	few	TGTGCCAGCAGGCGGGGGGGCTTGACAGATACGCAGTATTTT	CASRRGGLTDTQYF
-	TRBJ2-1	TRBV4-1	-	TGCGCCAGCAGCCAAGTTCCCTCTGTCAAAGAGCAGTTCTTC	CASSQVPSVKEQFF
TRBD1	TRBJ1-1	TRBV29-1	few	TGCAGCGTTGAATCTGGGACAGGGTCTGAAGCTTTCTTT	CSVESGTGSEAFF
-	TRBJ1-6	TRBV4-1	few	TGCGCCAGCAGCCAAGGTGGAGGGAGCTCCTATAATTCACCCCTCCACTTT	CASSQGGGSSYNSPLHF
-	TRBJ2-2	TRBV29-1	-	TGCAGCGTGATCTGGGACGCGCAGAACACCGGGGAGCTGTTTTTT	CSVIWDAQNTGELFF
-	TRBJ2-5	TRBV5-1	-	TGCGCCAGCACGTCTGAGACACAACCTCAAGAGACCCAGTACTTC	CASTSETQPQETQYF
-	TRBJ1-3	TRBV5-1	-	TGCGCCAGCAGCTTTGAGGCCACCTCTGGAAACACCATATATTTT	CASSFEATSGNTIYF
TRBD2	TRBJ2-7	TRBV5-6	few	TGTGCCAGCAGCTTGGCTCTAGCGGTAAGCTCCTACGAGCAGTACTTC	CASSLALAVSSYEQYF
-	TRBJ2-1	TRBV28	-	TGTGCCAGCAGTTATGGGGGGCGGGACAATGAGCAGTTCTTC	CASSYGGRDNEQFF
TRBD1	TRBJ2-3	TRBV16	few	TGTGCCAGCAGCTCCACAGGGGTGGATACGCAGTATTTT	CASSSTGVDTQYF
TRBD2	TRBJ2-1	TRBV4-1	many	TGCGCCAGCAGCCAAGAATCGCCTAGCGGAGTGGACAATGAGCAGTTCTTC	CASSQESPSGVDNEQFF
-	TRBJ2-2	TRBV5-6	few	TGTGCCAGCAGCTTGGCGACTAGTAGTGTCACCGGGGAGCTGTTTTTT	CASSLATSSVTGELFF
-	TRBJ2-2	TRBV4-2	-	TGTGCCAGCAGGGAGTGGAGGGGGGGCGGCGGGGAGCTGTTTTTT	CASREWRGGGGELFF
-	TRBJ2-1	TRBV5-4	-	TGTGCCAGCAGCTTGGCTGGGGGGGGCGGTGATGAGCAGTTCTTC	CASSLAGGGGDEQFF
-	TRBJ2-7	TRBV4-1	-	TGCGCCAGCAGCCAATCGTCGGGGCACTCCTACGAGCAGTACTTC	CASSQSSGHSYEQYF
-	TRBJ2-7	TRBV4-1	few	TGCGCCAGCAGCCAGGCCTTCTCGGGCCCCTACGAGCAGTACTTC	CASSQAFSGPYEQYF
TRBD2	TRBJ2-2	TRBV7-9	many	TGTGCCAGCAGCTTAGTGCCAGCTAGCGGAAACACCGGGGAGCTGTTTTTT	CASSLVPASGNTGELFF
TRBD1	TRBJ2-5	TRBV6-2/TRBV6-3	many	TGTGGGACAGGTCCAAGCTACCAAGAGACCCAGTACTTC	CGTGPSYQETQYF
TRBD1	TRBJ1-2	TRBV4-3	-	TGCGCCAGCAGCCAAGATGGAGGGGGCGCTTCCAACTATGGCTACACCTTC	CASSQDGGGASNYGYTF
-	TRBJ2-5	TRBV7-9	few	TGTGCCAGCAGCTTAGGGGGGCAAGGTGATGAGACCCAGTACTTC	CASSLGGQGDETQYF
TRBD2	TRBJ2-3	TRBV15	few	TGTGCCACCAGCAGGACTAGCGGGGTCGCAGATACGCAGTATTTT	CATSRTSGVADTQYF
TRBD2	TRBJ2-3	TRBV2	-	TGTGCCAGCAGCCCCCCGGGACTAGCGGGACCAGATACGCAGTATTTT	CASSPPGLAGPDTQYF
TRBD1	TRBJ2-7	TRBV5-1	few	TGCGCCAGCCGAACCAGCTCGGGACAGGCCTACGAGCAGTACTTC	CASRTSSGQAYEQYF
-	TRBJ1-4	TRBV7-8	few	TGTGCCAGCAGCTTAACTGACACCCCTCTCGGGGAAAAACTGTTTTTT	CASSLTDTPLGEKLFF
TRBD1	TRBJ1-5	TRBV12-3/TRBV12-4	few	TGTGCCAGTGGACAGGGAAGTCAGCCCCAGCATTTT	CASGQGSQPQHF
TRBD1	TRBJ2-5	TRBV6-5	few	TGTGCCAGCAGTTACTTGGGACAGAAGGGGGAGACCCAGTACTTC	CASSYLGQKGETQYF
-	TRBJ2-4	TRBV25-1	-	TGTGCCAGCAGTGAAACTAGGCTTGCCAAAAACATTCAGTACTTC	CASSETRLAKNIQYF
-	TRBJ1-2	TRBV29-1	few	TGCAGCGTTGATTGGGGCCTCTATGGCTACACCTTC	CSVDWGLYGYTF
-	TRBJ2-7	TRBV9	-	TGTGCCAGCAGCGTAGCTGTCGGTTCCTACGAGCAGTACTTC	CASSVAVGSYEQYF
-	TRBJ1-5	TRBV29-1	-	TGCAGTGCGGCAGGGGATGACAATCAGCCCCAGCATTTT	CSAAGDDNQPQHF
-	TRBJ2-5	TRBV29-1	many	TGCAGCGTCTGGGACTTCCCCAGCCAGTACTTC	CSVWDFPSQYF
-	TRBJ1-2	TRBV30	-	TGTGCCTGGAGTGCCTCCGGGTGGGGTGGCTACACCTTC	CAWSASGWGGYTF
-	TRBJ1-1	TRBV4-1	few	TGCGCCAGCAGCCAAGACCCCGGCGCCACTGAAGCTTTCTTT	CASSQDPGATEAFF
-	TRBJ2-7	TRBV12-5	few	TGTGCTAGTGGCCCAGGGGCAACCTACGAGCAGTACTTC	CASGPGATYEQYF